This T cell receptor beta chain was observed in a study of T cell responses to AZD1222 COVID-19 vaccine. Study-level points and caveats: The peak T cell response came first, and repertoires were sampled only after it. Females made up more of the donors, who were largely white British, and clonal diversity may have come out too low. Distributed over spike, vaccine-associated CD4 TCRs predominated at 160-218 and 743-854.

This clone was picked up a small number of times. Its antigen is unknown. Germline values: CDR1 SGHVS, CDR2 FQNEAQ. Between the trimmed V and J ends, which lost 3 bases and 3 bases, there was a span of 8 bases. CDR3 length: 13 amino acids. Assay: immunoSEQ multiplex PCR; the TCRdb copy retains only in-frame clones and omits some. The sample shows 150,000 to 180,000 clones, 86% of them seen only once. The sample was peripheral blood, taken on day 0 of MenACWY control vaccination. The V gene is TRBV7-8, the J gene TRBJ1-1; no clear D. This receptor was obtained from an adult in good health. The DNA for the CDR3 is TGTGCCAGCAGCTTTGTATCAGACACTGAAGCTTTCTTT. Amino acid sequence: CASSFVSDTEAFF.